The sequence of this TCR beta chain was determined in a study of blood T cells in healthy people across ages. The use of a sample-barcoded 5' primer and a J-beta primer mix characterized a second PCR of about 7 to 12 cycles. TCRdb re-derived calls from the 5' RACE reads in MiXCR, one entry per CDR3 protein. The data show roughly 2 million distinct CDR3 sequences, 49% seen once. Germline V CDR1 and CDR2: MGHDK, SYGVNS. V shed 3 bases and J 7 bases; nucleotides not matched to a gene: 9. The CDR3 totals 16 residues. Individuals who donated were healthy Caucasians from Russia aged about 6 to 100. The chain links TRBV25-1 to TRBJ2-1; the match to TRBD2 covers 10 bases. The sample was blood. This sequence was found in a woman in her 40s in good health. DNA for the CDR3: TGTGCCAGCAGTGATGGATCTAGCGGGGGAGTAAATGAGCAGTTCTTC. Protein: CASSDGSSGGVNEQFF. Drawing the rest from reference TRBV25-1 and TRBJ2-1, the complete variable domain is EADIYQTPRYLVIGTGKKITLECSQTMGHDKMYWYQQDPGMELHLIHYSYGVNSTEKGDLSSESTVSRIRTEHFPLTLESARPSHTSQYLCASSDGSSGGVNEQFFGPGTRLTVL.